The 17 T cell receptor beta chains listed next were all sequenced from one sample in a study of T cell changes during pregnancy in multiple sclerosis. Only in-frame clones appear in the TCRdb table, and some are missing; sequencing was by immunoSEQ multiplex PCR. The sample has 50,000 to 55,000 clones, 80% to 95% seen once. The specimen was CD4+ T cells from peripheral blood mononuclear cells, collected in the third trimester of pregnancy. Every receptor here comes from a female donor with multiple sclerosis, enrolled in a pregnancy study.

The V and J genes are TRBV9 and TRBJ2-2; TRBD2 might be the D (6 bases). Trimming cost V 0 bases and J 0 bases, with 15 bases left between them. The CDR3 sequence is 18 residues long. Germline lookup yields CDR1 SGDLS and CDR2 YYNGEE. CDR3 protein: CASSVGTGVESNTGELFF. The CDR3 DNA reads TGTGCCAGCAGCGTAGGGACGGGGGTCGAATCGAACACCGGGGAGCTGTTTTTT.

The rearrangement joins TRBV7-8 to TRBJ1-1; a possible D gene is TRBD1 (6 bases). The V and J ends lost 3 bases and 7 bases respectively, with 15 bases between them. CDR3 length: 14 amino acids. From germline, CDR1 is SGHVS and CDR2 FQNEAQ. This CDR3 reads CASSLAGGKNEAFF. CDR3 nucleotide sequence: TGTGCCAGCAGCTTGGCTGGGGGCAAAAATGAAGCTTTCTTT. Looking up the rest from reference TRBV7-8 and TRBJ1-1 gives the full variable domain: GAGVSQSPRYKVAKRGQDVALRCDPISGHVSLFWYQQALGQGPEFLTYFQNEAQLDKSGLPSDRFFAERPEGSVSTLKIQRTQQEDSAVYLCASSLAGGKNEAFFGQGTRLTVV.

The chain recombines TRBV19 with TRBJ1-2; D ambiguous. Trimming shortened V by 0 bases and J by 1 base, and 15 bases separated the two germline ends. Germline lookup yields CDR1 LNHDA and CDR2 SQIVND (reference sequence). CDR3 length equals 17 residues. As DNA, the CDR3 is TGTGCCAGTAGTATAGAGGGCCCCGCGGGAATTAACTATGGCTACACCTTC. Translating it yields CASSIEGPAGINYGYTF.

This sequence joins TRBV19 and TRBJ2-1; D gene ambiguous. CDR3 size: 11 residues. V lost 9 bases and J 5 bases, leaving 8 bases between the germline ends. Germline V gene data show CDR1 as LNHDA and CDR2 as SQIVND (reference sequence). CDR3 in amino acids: CASLSDNEQFF. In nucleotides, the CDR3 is TGTGCCAGCCTGTCAGACAATGAGCAGTTCTTC.

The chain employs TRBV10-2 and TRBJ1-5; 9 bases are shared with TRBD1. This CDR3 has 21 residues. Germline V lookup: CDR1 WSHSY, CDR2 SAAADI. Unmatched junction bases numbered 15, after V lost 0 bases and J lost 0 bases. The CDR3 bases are TGCGCCAGCAGTGAGTCCGGGGATAGCGGGACAGGGCCGTATAGCAATCAGCCCCAGCATTTT. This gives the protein CASSESGDSGTGPYSNQPQHF.

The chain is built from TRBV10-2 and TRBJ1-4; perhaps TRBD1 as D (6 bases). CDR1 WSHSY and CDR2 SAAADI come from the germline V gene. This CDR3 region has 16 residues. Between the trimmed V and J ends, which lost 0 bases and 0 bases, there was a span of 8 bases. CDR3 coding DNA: TGCGCCAGCAGTGAGTCGACAGGTGCAACTAATGAAAAACTGTTTTTT. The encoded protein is CASSESTGATNEKLFF.

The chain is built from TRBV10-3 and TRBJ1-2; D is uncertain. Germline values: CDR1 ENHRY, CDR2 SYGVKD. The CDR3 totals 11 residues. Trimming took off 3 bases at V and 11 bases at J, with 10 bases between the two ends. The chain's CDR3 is CAISESLGYTF. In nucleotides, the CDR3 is TGTGCCATCAGTGAATCGCTCGGGTACACCTTC.

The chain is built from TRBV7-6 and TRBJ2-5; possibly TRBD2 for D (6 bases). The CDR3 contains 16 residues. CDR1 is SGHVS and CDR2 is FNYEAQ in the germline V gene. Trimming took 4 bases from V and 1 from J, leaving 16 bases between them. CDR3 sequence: CASSSAGRGFQETQYF. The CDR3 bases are TGTGCCAGCAGCTCCGCCGGGAGAGGGTTCCAAGAGACCCAGTACTTC.

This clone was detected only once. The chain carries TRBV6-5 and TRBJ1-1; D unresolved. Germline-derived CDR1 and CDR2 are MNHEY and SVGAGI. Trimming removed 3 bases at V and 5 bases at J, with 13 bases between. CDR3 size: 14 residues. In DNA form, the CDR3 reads TGTGCCAGCAGTTATCTTTTAGGGAGGACTGAAGCTTTCTTT. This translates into CASSYLLGRTEAFF.

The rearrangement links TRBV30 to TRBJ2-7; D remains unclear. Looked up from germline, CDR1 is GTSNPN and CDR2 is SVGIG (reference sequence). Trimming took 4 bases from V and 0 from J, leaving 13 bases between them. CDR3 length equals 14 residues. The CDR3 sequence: CAWIPSRSSYEQYF. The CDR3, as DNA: TGTGCCTGGATCCCCTCTCGGAGCTCCTACGAGCAGTACTTC.

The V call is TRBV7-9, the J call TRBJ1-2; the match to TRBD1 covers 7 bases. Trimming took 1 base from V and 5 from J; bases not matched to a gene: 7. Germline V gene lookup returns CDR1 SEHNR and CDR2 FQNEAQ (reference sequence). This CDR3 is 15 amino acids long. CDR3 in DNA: TGTGCCAGCAGCTTAGGACAGGGCTGGGAGTATGGCTACACCTTC. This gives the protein CASSLGQGWEYGYTF.

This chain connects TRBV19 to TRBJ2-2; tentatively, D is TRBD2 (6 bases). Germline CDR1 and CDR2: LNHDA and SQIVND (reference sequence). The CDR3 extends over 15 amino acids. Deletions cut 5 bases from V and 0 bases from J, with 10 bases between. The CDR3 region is CASSWDFANTGELFF. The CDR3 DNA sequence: TGTGCCAGTAGTTGGGACTTCGCGAACACCGGGGAGCTGTTTTTT.

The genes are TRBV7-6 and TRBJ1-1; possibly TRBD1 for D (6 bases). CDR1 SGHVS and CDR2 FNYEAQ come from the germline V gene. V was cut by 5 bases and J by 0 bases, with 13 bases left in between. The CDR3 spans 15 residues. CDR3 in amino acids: CASSPGQEMNTEAFF. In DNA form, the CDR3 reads TGTGCCAGCAGCCCGGGACAAGAAATGAACACTGAAGCTTTCTTT. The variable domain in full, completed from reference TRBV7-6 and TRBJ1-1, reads GAGVSQSPRYKVTKRGQDVALRCDPISGHVSLYWYRQALGQGPEFLTYFNYEAQQDKSGLPNDRFSAERPEGSISTLTIQRTEQRDSAMYRCASSPGQEMNTEAFFGQGTRLTVV.

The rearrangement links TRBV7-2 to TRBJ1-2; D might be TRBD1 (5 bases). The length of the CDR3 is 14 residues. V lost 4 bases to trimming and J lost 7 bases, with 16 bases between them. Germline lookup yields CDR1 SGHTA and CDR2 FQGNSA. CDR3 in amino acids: CASSSGFTLSGYTF. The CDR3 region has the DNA TGTGCCAGCAGCTCAGGGTTTACTCTGTCTGGCTACACCTTC.

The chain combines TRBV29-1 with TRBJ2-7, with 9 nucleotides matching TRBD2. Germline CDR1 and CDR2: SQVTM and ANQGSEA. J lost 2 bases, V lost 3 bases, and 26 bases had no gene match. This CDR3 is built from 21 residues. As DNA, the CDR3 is TGCAGCGTTGAGCGGGGGGGCAGGAGGGGTACTAAGCGGCTCACCCCCTACGAGCAGTACTTC. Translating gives CSVERGGRRGTKRLTPYEQYF.

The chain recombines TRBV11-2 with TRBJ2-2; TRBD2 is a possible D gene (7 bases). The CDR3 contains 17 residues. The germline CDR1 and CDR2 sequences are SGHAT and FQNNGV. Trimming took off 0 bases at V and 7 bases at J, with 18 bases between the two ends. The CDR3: CASSLDVGGPKVGELFF. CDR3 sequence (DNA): TGTGCCAGCAGCTTAGATGTCGGGGGGCCAAAGGTCGGGGAGCTGTTTTTT.

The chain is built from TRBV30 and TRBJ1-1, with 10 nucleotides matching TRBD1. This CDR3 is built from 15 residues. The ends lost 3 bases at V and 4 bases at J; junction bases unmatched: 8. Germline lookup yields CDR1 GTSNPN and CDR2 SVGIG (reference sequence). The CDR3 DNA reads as TGTGCCTGGAGAAACGGACAGGGGGGAGGCACTGAAGCTTTCTTT. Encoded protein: CAWRNGQGGGTEAFF.